Each of the 3 T cell receptor beta chains below was sequenced from the same sample in a study of blood T cell repertoires in COVID-19. TCRdb keeps only in-frame clones here, not all; method: immunoSEQ multiplex PCR. This sample has 70,000 or so clones; 86% occur once, and the top ten carry about 4%. The sequenced sample was peripheral blood. These receptors were taken from a man in his 70s with active COVID-19.

This clone was detected a few times. CDR3 in DNA: TGTGCCAGCAGCAACCCAGGGGTCAGAGCTTCCAATCAGCCCCAGCATTTT. It codes for CASSNPGVRASNQPQHF. The V gene is TRBV28, the J gene TRBJ1-5; a weak D match, TRBD1 (6 bases). The germline CDR1 and CDR2 sequences are MDHEN and SYDVKM. This CDR3 comprises 17 residues. Trimming pared 6 bases from V and 3 bases from J, leaving 21 bases between.

V is TRBV19 and J is TRBJ1-1, with 10 bases identical to TRBD1. The CDR3 consists of 15 residues. From germline, CDR1 is LNHDA and CDR2 SQIVND (reference sequence). Germline trimming cut 3 bases from V and 4 bases from J; bases unmatched to any gene: 5. The CDR3 reads CASSIRGQGITEAFF. The CDR3 DNA reads TGTGCCAGTAGTATTCGGGGACAGGGGATCACTGAAGCTTTCTTT.

The rearrangement links TRBV6-1 to TRBJ2-1, with 14 bases that match TRBD2. This CDR3 is 19 amino acids long. J lost 7 bases, V lost 2 bases, and 13 bases had no gene match. The germline V gene has CDR1 MNHNS and CDR2 SASEGT. Here the CDR3 DNA reads TGTGCCAGCAGTGAACCCAGACTGGGACTAGCGGGAGCTGGTAATGAGCAGTTCTTC. Protein product: CASSEPRLGLAGAGNEQFF.